These 9 T cell receptor beta chains originate from one sample sequenced in a study of OX40 agonist ivuxolimab in advanced cancers. The data were produced by immunoSEQ multiplex PCR, yet TCRdb's version contains in-frame clones alone and is incomplete. Found here are 67,000 or so clones, 86% of them singletons; the top ten hold 2.8%. The sample in question was CD4+ or CD8+ T cells sorted from blood, obtained in a trial of the OX40 agonist ivuxolimab. The source of these receptors is an adult with an advanced solid tumor such as melanoma, head and neck, liver or kidney cancer.

The chain carries TRBV6-4 and TRBJ1-1; D not resolved. Germline assignment: CDR1 MRHNA and CDR2 SNTAGT. V was clipped by 0 bases and J by 5 bases, with 10 bases between them. The CDR3 extends over 14 amino acids. In DNA form, the CDR3 reads TGTGCCAGCAGTGACTCGAGCTCGGCGACTGAAGCTTTCTTT. Translation: CASSDSSSATEAFF.

V usage is TRBV7-6 and J usage is TRBJ1-3; D is possibly TRBD1 (6 bases). Germline loops: CDR1 SGHVS, CDR2 FNYEAQ. V shed 6 bases and J shed 2 bases, with 11 bases lying between them. This CDR3 has 14 residues. CDR3 sequence reads: CASSRGAAGNTIYF. As DNA, the CDR3 is TGTGCCAGCAGTCGGGGGGCGGCTGGAAACACCATATATTTT.

The chain joins TRBV12-5 to TRBJ2-3; TRBD2 matches at 11 bases. CDR1 and CDR2 from the germline V gene are LGHNT and FRNRAP. The CDR3 extends over 18 amino acids. V lost 2 bases to trimming and J lost 5 bases; unmatched junction nucleotides: 12. The CDR3 nucleotides read TGTGCTAGTGGTTTGACGGAATTAGCGGGGGGGCTAAGAGATACGCAGTATTTT. Translated, it gives CASGLTELAGGLRDTQYF.

The rearrangement uses TRBV7-9 and TRBJ1-4, with 9 bases matching TRBD1. CDR3 length equals 14 residues. CDR1 and CDR2 from the germline V gene are SEHNR and FQNEAQ (reference sequence). The V and J ends lost 5 bases and 7 bases, in that order; junction bases with no gene match: 5. The DNA for the CDR3 is TGTGCCAGCAGCCCGGGACAGGGTGTTGAAAAACTGTTTTTT. It codes for CASSPGQGVEKLFF.

This sequence joins TRBV18 and TRBJ1-1; 9 positions agree with TRBD1. V lost 6 bases and J lost 5; bases outside the gene matches: 16. CDR1 and CDR2 from the germline V gene are KGHSH and LQKENI. The CDR3 runs 17 residues. The chain's CDR3 is CASSLFSGQGLETEAFF. The CDR3 DNA reads TGTGCCAGCTCTCTTTTCTCGGGACAGGGTTTAGAGACTGAAGCTTTCTTT.

V gene TRBV6-1 combines with J gene TRBJ1-4; TRBD1 matches at 8 bases. Germline CDR1 reads MNHNS; CDR2 reads SASEGT. After removal of 2 bases from V and 7 bases from J, the junction contained 6 bases not matched to a gene. This CDR3 has 15 amino acids. Here the CDR3 DNA reads TGTGCCAGCAGTGAACAGGGGGCGCATTTTGAAAAACTGTTTTTT. This encodes CASSEQGAHFEKLFF.

This clone was observed once. This chain uses TRBV7-3 with TRBJ1-1; no firm D call. This CDR3 is 13 amino acids long. The germline V and J ends were trimmed by 3 bases and 3 bases, with 8 bases remaining between them. CDR1 and CDR2 (germline): SGHTA, FQGTGA. The CDR3 region has the DNA TGTGCCAGCAGCTTTTGGAGGGACACTGAAGCTTTCTTT. Residues: CASSFWRDTEAFF.

The chain has TRBV15 and TRBJ2-3; perhaps D is TRBD1 or TRBD2 (5 bases each). The CDR3 spans 15 residues. Germline V lookup: CDR1 LNHNV, CDR2 YYDKDF (reference sequence). V shed 0 bases and J shed 4 bases, with 11 bases lying between them. The CDR3 loop reads CATSRDNRGPDTQYF. CDR3 DNA: TGTGCCACCAGCAGAGATAATCGGGGCCCAGATACGCAGTATTTT.

This sequence joins TRBV7-2 and TRBJ2-4; weak D call: TRBD2 (5 bases). The V end lost 4 bases, the J end lost 11 bases, and 18 bases lay between the germline ends. Germline CDR1 and CDR2: SGHTA and FQGNSA. CDR3 size: 14 residues. The CDR3 nucleotides read TGTGCCAGCAGCTCCCCAGCCGGGGTGAACCTTCAGTACTTC. Its translation: CASSSPAGVNLQYF. Full variable domain (outside the CDR3, taken from reference TRBV7-2 and TRBJ2-4): GAGVSQSPSNKVTEKGKDVELRCDPISGHTALYWYRQSLGQGLEFLIYFQGNSAPDKSGLPSDRFSAERTGGSVSTLTIQRTQQEDSAVYLCASSSPAGVNLQYFGAGTRLSVL.